This record looks at one T cell receptor beta chain sequence and its context. The antigen is undetermined. The CDR3 covers 17 residues. V lost 3 bases and J lost 3; bases outside the gene matches: 12. These data belong to a study of shared clonotypes between healthy human individuals. Study observations and caveats: Deeper or shallower sequencing was expected to change how clonotypes are shared among donors.

The sequenced material, unsorted PBMC DNA, was run on ten immunoSEQ deep assay plates. Measured with immunoSEQ multiplex PCR; TCRdb has only the in-frame clones, and not every one. The repertoire consists of about 480,000 clones, with roughly 85% occurring once and the leading ten covering around 13%. The source is a woman between 40 and 55 years old in good health. Some clones in this sample may be carry-over from other donors' samples. The gene calls are TRBV23-1 and TRBJ2-7, with 9 bases aligning to TRBD2. TRBV23-1 is filed as an ORF, its function uncertain. Sequencing was performed on PBMCs. CDR3 coding DNA: TGCGCCAGCAGTCACCCGGGGGTAGCGGGAGAGCACTACGAGCAGTACTTC. Translating it yields CASSHPGVAGEHYEQYF.